The 14 T cell receptor beta chains given below trace back to one sample, sequenced in a study of tumor and adjacent non-tumor tissue in lung cancer. No cell sorting was done before RNA was extracted from the tissue. The normal lung tissue was taken more than 3 cm from the tumor edge. The library came from three nested PCR rounds adapted from ARM-PCR protocols. TCRdb reanalysed the multiplex PCR reads using MiXCR and keeps one entry per CDR3 protein. The sample has about 90,000 distinct CDR3 sequences; under 80% are singletons. Source material: distant non-tumor lung tissue. The source is a woman in her 50s with non-small cell lung cancer.

As for this clonotype: The junction shows a germline mismatch at one end, possibly a read error. The V gene is TRBV12-3 or TRBV12-4, the J gene TRBJ1-5; no firm D call. This CDR3 spans 13 amino acids. CDR3 amino acids: CASFLEPHQPKHF. DNA of the CDR3: TGTGCCAGCTTCCTTGAGCCCCACCAGCCCAAGCATTTT.

Regarding this clonotype: The conserved phenylalanine or tryptophan is not found at the CDR3 terminus, so this likely reflects a read error. The V call is TRBV6-6, the J call TRBJ1-4, with 7 bases matching TRBD1. The junction had 9 bases not matched to a gene; V was cut back by 7 bases and J by 7 bases. CDR1 is MNHNY and CDR2 is SVGAGI in the germline V gene (reference sequence). The CDR3 length is 14 residues. CDR3 sequence (DNA): TGTGCCAGCAACAGTCAGGGGGAGGCTGAAAAACTGTTTATT. It specifies CASNSQGEAEKLFI.

The V call is TRBV29-1, the J call TRBJ2-7; maybe TRBD2 (5 bases). Germline-derived CDR1 and CDR2 are SQVTM and ANQGSEA. This CDR3 is 13 amino acids long. V dropped 6 bases and J dropped 7 bases, with 19 bases sitting between them. The CDR3: CSVELEGPYEQYF. CDR3 coding DNA: TGCAGCGTCGAACTAGAAGGCCCGTATGAGCAGTACTTC.

Only one count was recorded for this clonotype. A junction end diverges from the germline sequence, so it may reflect a read error. The rearrangement joins TRBV6-5 to TRBJ1-1; D not resolved. Per the germline V gene, CDR1 is MNHEY and CDR2 is SVGAGI. This CDR3 contains 12 residues. The CDR3 DNA reads as TGTGCCAGCAGTACATGGAACACTGAAGTTTTCTTT. It translates to CASSTWNTEVFF.

As regards this clonotype: Germline is not matched at one junction end, which may reflect a read error. The rearrangement links TRBV10-3 to TRBJ2-4, with 8 nucleotides matching TRBD2. The CDR3 is 16 amino acids. Per the germline V gene, CDR1 is ENHRY and CDR2 is SYGVKD. The CDR3 sequence is CTISELAGSAKNIQYF. As DNA, the CDR3 is TGTACCATCAGTGAATTAGCGGGATCCGCCAAAAACATTCAGTACTTC.

Note on this clonotype: The CDR3 ends on some other residue instead of the conserved phenylalanine or tryptophan, so this is likely a read error. This chain links TRBV11-2 with TRBJ2-1; 9 bases are a match to TRBD1. The germline V gene has CDR1 SGHAT and CDR2 FQNNGV. V shed 3 bases and J 10 bases; nucleotides not matched to a gene: 13. The CDR3 is 16 amino acids. The CDR3 sequence: CASSLEPGQGFTEQFL. The CDR3 DNA reads TGTGCCAGCAGCTTGGAACCGGGACAGGGATTTACCGAGCAGTTCTTA.

This clonotype was observed a handful of times. A much larger clone sits a single nucleotide away, making a read error possible. The CDR3 bases are TGTGCCAGCAGTGAAATAGGGCGCTACACCTTC. Translation: CASSEIGRYTF. This chain connects TRBV6-1 to TRBJ1-2, with D unresolved. Trimming shortened V by 2 bases and J by 9 bases, and 7 bases separated the two germline ends. This CDR3 contains 11 residues. Germline values: CDR1 MNHNS, CDR2 SASEGT.

A word on this clonotype: This CDR3 fails to terminate in the conserved phenylalanine or tryptophan, so it likely reflects a read error. This chain's CDR3 is CASSYPGQGVETQYL. CDR3 DNA sequence: TGCGCCAGCAGCTACCCGGGACAGGGGGTAGAGACCCAGTACTTA. The V and J genes are TRBV4-1 and TRBJ2-5; 11 bases are a match to TRBD1. After removal of 5 bases from V and 4 bases from J, the junction contained 6 bases not matched to a gene. This CDR3 has 15 residues. Germline V lookup: CDR1 MGHRA, CDR2 YSYEKL.

This chain links TRBV4-1 with TRBJ2-3; D unclear. The DNA end lines up better with TRBJ1-5; the J call may be wrong. Germline-derived CDR1 and CDR2 are MGHRA and YSYEKL. The CDR3 covers 15 residues. This chain's CDR3 is CASSQVGTEGDKQHF. The DNA for the CDR3 is TGCGCCAGCAGCCAAGTGGGAACGGAGGGAGATAAGCAGCATTTT.

Worth noting for this clonotype: It is likely a read error, because the conserved phenylalanine at the end of the CDR3 is missing. The genes are TRBV5-1 and TRBJ1-2; no definite D call. This CDR3 comprises 14 residues. V lost 1 base to trimming and J lost 3 bases, with 10 bases between them. Germline V gene data show CDR1 as SGHRS and CDR2 as YFSETQ. CDR3 sequence: CASSLSGEDYGYTL. CDR3 coding DNA: TGCGCCAGCAGCTTGTCCGGGGAGGACTATGGCTACACCTTA.

Remarks on this clonotype: This may stem from a read error, because a much larger clone lies one nucleotide away. The rearrangement joins TRBV6-1 to TRBJ2-7; 7 bases are a match to TRBD1. This CDR3 spans 15 amino acids. The germline gives CDR1 MNHNS, CDR2 SASEGT. Trimming removed 2 bases from V and 2 bases from J; junction bases left unmatched: 6. The CDR3 DNA reads TGTGCCAGCAGTGAAACGAACAGGGGAGCCTACGAGCAGTACTTC. Amino acids: CASSETNRGAYEQYF.

About this clonotype itself: As the CDR3 is not closed by the conserved phenylalanine or tryptophan, this likely results from a read error. The chain joins TRBV11-2 to TRBJ1-1; no clear D. This CDR3 comprises 15 residues. Germline V gives CDR1 SGHAT, CDR2 FQNNGV. CDR3 protein: CASSLESWANTEAFI. CDR3 nucleotides: TGTGCGAGCAGCTTAGAGTCGTGGGCGAACACTGAAGCTTTCATT.

The rearrangement links TRBV7-9 to TRBJ1-1; D gene unclear. The germline V gene has CDR1 SEHNR and CDR2 FQNEAQ (reference sequence). V was pared by 7 bases and J by 0 bases, with 12 bases between. The CDR3 is 14 residues long. The CDR3 DNA sequence: TGTGCCAGCACCACAGTATCCCTGAACACTGAAGCTTTCTTT. Amino acids: CASTTVSLNTEAFF.

This clonotype was detected only a few times. The conserved closing phenylalanine or tryptophan is absent in this CDR3, likely reflecting a read error. The DNA is omitted, as the CDR3 cannot be located on it reliably, and the CDR3 follows TCRdb's listing. The V call is TRBV11-2, the J call TRBJ2-1. The CDR3 is 14 amino acids long, termini counted. Germline CDR1 SGHAT, CDR2 FQNNGV. The CDR3 reads CASSLEVASTEHFI.